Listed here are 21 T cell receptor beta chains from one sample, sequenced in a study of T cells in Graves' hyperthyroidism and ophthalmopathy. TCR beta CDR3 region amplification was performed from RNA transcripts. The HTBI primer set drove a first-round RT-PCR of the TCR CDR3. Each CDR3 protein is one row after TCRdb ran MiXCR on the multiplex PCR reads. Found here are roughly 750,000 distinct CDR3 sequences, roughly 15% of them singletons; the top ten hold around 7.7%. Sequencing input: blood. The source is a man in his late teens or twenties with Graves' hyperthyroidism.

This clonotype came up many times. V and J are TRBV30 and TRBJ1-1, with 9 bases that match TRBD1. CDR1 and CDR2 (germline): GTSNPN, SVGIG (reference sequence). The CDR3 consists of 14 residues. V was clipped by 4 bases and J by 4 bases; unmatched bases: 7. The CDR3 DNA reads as TGTGCCTGGACCACGGGACAGGGTAGCACTGAAGCTTTCTTT. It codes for CAWTTGQGSTEAFF.

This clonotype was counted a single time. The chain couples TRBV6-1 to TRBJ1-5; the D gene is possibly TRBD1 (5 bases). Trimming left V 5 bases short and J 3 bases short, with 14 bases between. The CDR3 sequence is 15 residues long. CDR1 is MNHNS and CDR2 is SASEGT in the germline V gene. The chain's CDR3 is CASSLGEGYNQPQHF. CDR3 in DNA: TGTGCCAGCAGTCTAGGGGAGGGATACAATCAGCCCCAGCATTTT.

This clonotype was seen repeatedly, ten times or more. The CDR3 is CASSPGGGGSYNEQFF. The DNA for the CDR3 is TGTGCCAGCAGCCCGGGGGGCGGAGGCTCCTACAATGAGCAGTTCTTC. The chain is built from TRBV11-1 and TRBJ2-1; maybe TRBD2 (7 bases). V was pared by 5 bases and J by 0 bases, with 14 bases between. The CDR3 is made up of 16 amino acids. The germline CDR1 and CDR2 sequences are SGHAT and FQDESV (reference sequence).

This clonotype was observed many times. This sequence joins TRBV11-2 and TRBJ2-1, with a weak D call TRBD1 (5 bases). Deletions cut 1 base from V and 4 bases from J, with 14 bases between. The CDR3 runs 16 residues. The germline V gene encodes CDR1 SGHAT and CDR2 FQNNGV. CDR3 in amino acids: CASSLVAGLSYNEQFF. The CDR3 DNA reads TGTGCCAGCAGCTTAGTCGCAGGGCTTTCTTACAATGAGCAGTTCTTC.

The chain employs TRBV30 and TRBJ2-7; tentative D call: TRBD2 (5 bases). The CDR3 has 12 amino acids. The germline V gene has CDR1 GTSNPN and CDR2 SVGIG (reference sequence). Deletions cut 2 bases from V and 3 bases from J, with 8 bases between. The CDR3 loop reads CAWSIGLYEQYF. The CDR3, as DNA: TGTGCCTGGAGTATCGGACTCTACGAGCAGTACTTC.

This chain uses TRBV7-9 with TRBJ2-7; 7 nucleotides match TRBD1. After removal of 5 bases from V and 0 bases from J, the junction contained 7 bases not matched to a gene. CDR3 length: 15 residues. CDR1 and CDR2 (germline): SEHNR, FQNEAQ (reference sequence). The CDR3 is CASSPKTGISYEQYF. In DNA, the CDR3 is TGTGCCAGCAGCCCTAAGACAGGGATCTCCTACGAGCAGTACTTC.

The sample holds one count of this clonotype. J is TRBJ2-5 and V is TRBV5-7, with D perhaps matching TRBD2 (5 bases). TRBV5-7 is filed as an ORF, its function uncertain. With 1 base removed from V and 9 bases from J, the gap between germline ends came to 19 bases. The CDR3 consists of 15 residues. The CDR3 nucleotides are TGTGCCAGCAGCTTGAGAGAGGGCGTGATTGGGTCCCAGTACTTC. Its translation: CASSLREGVIGSQYF.

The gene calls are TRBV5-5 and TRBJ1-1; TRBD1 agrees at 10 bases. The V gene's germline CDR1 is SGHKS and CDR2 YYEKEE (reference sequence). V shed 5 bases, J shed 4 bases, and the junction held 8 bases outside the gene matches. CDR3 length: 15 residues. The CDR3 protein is CASRQRDRGSTEAFF. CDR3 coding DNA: TGTGCCAGCAGACAACGGGACAGGGGATCCACTGAAGCTTTCTTT.

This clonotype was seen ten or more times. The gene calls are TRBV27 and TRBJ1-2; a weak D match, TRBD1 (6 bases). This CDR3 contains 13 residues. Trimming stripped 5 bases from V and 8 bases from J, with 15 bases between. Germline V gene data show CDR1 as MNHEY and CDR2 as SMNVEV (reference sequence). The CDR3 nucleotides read TGTGCCAGCAGTCCAAATGCGGACAGCGGCTACACCTTC. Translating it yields CASSPNADSGYTF.

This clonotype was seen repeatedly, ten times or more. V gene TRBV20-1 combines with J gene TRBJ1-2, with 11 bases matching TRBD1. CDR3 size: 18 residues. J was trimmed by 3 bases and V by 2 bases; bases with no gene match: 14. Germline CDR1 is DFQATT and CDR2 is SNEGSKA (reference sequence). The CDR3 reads CSARIALDRGPWDYGYTF. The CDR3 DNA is TGCAGTGCTAGAATCGCCCTGGACAGGGGGCCCTGGGACTATGGCTACACCTTC.

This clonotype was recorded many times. CDR3 protein: CASSPSRGNEQFF. CDR3 nucleotides: TGTGCCAGCTCACCATCCAGGGGTAATGAGCAGTTCTTC. The chain uses TRBV18 and TRBJ2-1, with D maybe TRBD1 (6 bases). The germline V gene encodes CDR1 KGHSH and CDR2 LQKENI. Trimming shortened V by 2 bases and J by 7 bases, and 9 bases separated the two germline ends. This CDR3 has 13 amino acids.

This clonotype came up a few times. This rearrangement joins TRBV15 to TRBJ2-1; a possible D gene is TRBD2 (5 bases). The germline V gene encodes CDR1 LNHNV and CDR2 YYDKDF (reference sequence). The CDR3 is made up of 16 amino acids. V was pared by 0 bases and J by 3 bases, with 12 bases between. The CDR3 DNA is TGTGCCACCAGCAGAGATCCCCGGGGAAGCTACAATGAGCAGTTCTTC. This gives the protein CATSRDPRGSYNEQFF.

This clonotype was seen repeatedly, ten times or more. The CDR3 sequence is CASSQAWRRTYYGYTF. CDR3 in DNA: TGTGCCAGCAGCCAAGCTTGGAGAAGGACGTACTATGGCTACACCTTC. The rearrangement uses TRBV3-1 and TRBJ1-2, with D hard to call. Germline V gives CDR1 LGHDT, CDR2 YNNKEL (reference sequence). The V end was cut by 1 base, the J end by 3 bases, with 15 bases between. The CDR3 contains 16 residues.

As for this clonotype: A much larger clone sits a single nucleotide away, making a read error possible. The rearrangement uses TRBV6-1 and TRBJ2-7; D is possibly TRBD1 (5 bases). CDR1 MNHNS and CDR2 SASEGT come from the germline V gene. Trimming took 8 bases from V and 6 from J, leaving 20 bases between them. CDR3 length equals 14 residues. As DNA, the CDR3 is TGTGCCAGCGACCCGGACAAGGCCCTGGGCGAGCAGTACTTC. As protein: CASDPDKALGEQYF.

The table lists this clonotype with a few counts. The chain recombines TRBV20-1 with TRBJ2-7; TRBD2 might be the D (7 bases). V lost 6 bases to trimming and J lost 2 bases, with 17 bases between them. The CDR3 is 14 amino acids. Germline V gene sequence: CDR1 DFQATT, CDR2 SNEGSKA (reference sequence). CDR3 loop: CSAREGGGPYEQYF. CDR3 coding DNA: TGCAGTGCCCGAGAGGGCGGGGGCCCCTACGAGCAGTACTTC.

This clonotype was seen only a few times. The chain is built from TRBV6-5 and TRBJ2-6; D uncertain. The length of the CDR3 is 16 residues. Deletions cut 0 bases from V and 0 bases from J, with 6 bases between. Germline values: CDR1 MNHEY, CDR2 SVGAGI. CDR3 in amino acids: CASSYSYSSGANVLTF. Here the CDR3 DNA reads TGTGCCAGCAGTTACTCGTACTCCTCTGGGGCCAACGTCCTGACTTTC.

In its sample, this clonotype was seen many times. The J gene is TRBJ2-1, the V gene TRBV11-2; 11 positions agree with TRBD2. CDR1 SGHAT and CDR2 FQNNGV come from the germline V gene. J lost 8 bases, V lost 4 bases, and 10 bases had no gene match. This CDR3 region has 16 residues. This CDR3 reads CASSSSRLAGGHEQFF. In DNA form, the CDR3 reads TGTGCCAGCAGCTCTAGTCGCCTAGCGGGAGGACATGAGCAGTTCTTC. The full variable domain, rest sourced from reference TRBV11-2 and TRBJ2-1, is EAGVAQSPRYKIIEKRQSVAFWCNPISGHATLYWYQQILGQGPKLLIQFQNNGVVDDSQLPKDRFSAERLKGVDSTLKIQPAKLEDSAVYLCASSSSRLAGGHEQFFGPGTRLTVL.

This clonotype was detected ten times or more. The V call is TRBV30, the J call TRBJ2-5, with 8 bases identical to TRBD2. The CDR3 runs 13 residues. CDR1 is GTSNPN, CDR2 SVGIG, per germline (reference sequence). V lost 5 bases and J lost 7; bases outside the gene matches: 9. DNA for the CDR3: TGTGCCTGGGGGGTGGGACTAGGCCGGACCCAGTACTTC. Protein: CAWGVGLGRTQYF.

CDR3 sequence reads: CASSQVEGTGETQYF. CDR3 DNA: TGTGCCAGCAGCCAAGTAGAGGGGACGGGGGAGACCCAGTACTTC. This sequence joins TRBV4-2 and TRBJ2-5; D may match TRBD1 or TRBD2 (5 bases each). CDR3 length: 15 amino acids. Between the trimmed V and J ends, which lost 1 base and 5 bases, there was a span of 14 bases. CDR1 and CDR2 (germline): LGHNA, YNFKEQ.

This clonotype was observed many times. In DNA form, the CDR3 reads TGCGCCAGCAGCTTGTGGTCCCCGGGGGAGCAGTACTTC. As protein: CASSLWSPGEQYF. The V call is TRBV5-1, the J call TRBJ2-7, with a weak D call TRBD2 (5 bases). Germline V lookup: CDR1 SGHRS, CDR2 YFSETQ. The CDR3 has 13 amino acids. The V and J ends lost 1 base and 7 bases respectively, with 12 bases between them.

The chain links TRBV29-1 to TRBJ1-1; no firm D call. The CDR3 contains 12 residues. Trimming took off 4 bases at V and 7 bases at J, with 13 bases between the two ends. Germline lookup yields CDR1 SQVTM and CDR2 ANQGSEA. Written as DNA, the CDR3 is TGCAGCGTTGTGTCTTTTCCCGGTGAAGCTTTCTTT. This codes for CSVVSFPGEAFF.